This T cell receptor (beta chain) is drawn from a study of blood T cell repertoires in COVID-19. This clone appeared once. Original methodology: From reference gene primer amplification, estimates of nucleated cell counts were derived. Generated by immunoSEQ multiplex PCR, the TCRdb table keeps only in-frame clones and is missing some. That table is the source of V, J and clone size, and D and trimming were worked out from the DNA. The sample lists over 200,000 clones; around nine tenths were seen once. Trimming pared 0 bases from V and 5 bases from J, leaving 19 bases between. The germline V gene encodes CDR1 SGHTA and CDR2 FQGTGA. There are 17 residues in the CDR3.

The origin of this receptor is a young woman who had recovered from COVID-19. The chain employs TRBV7-3 and TRBJ1-2; no clear D gene. The sequenced sample consisted of peripheral blood. The CDR3 region is CASSLTSTDTTTYGYTF. CDR3 DNA sequence: TGTGCCAGCAGCTTAACAAGTACGGATACAACTACTTATGGCTACACCTTC.